This T cell receptor (beta chain) was recorded in a study of cytomegalovirus exposure and HLA in healthy donors. The PCR made use of 60 Vbeta and 13 Jbeta primers. Some clones are missing from TCRdb's copy, which holds only in-frame ones; the method was immunoSEQ multiplex PCR. The sample has about 170,000 clones; around 80% are singletons. About this clone: Its antigen is as yet unknown.

The V and J ends lost 3 bases and 1 base, in that order; junction bases with no gene match: 3. The CDR3 extends over 14 amino acids. Germline CDR1 is SGHDT and CDR2 is YYEEEE. General study points: Being productive about 87% or about 30% of the time was typical of most TCR beta V segments in an earlier analysis.

This receptor was obtained from a male donor in good health and CMV-seronegative. The chain employs TRBV5-6 and TRBJ2-5, with 7 bases lining up with TRBD1. The sample consisted of PBMCs. The CDR3 reads CASSSGTVQETQYF. Here the CDR3 DNA reads TGTGCCAGCAGCTCGGGGACAGTCCAAGAGACCCAGTACTTC.